This entry describes one T cell receptor beta chain. The data belong to a study of T cells in localized non-small cell lung cancer. Sequenced by immunoSEQ multiplex PCR; TCRdb stores in-frame clones only, minus some. There are thousands of clones in the sample; 35% to 55% occur only once, and less than 15% lies in the top ten. V gave up 3 bases and J gave up 0 bases, with 5 bases separating them. Germline V lookup: CDR1 MGHRA, CDR2 YSYEKL. This CDR3 has 14 amino acids. The sequence was collected from a woman aged 40 to 75 with stage II squamous cell lung carcinoma. The input for sequencing was lung tumor tissue, taken before any cancer treatment. The chain has TRBV4-1 and TRBJ2-2; D is ambiguous. The CDR3 is CASSHGPNTGELFF. The CDR3 DNA sequence: TGCGCCAGCAGCCATGGTCCGAACACCGGGGAGCTGTTTTTT.